This is a list of T cell receptor beta chains from one sample in a study of type 1 regulatory T cells. Using its own MiXCR run on the reads, TCRdb lists one record per CDR3 protein. The sample shows 80,000 to 100,000 distinct CDR3 sequences, roughly 31% of them seen only once. The specimen was CD4+ T cells, either the whole sample or a sorted fraction (not recorded which). The source of these receptors is a human donor in good health. The CDR3 runs from the conserved cysteine through the conserved F or W. D genes are given only for firm matches. Part of the rows lack a size; the others show once, few, many or a class for expanded clones.

TRBJ2-2 - TRBV13 - TGTGCCAGCAGCCCCAGGGATACCCGGGAGCTGTTTTTT CASSPRDTRELFF
TRBJ2-5 TRBD2 TRBV5-4 - TGTGCCAGCAGCCTGAAAGGGACTAGGCAAGAGACCCAGTACTTC CASSLKGTRQETQYF
TRBJ2-7 - TRBV9 - TGTGCCAGCAGCGCTGAGGCTAGCTACGAGCAGTACTTC CASSAEASYEQYF
TRBJ2-4 - TRBV20-1 - TGCAGTGCTCTTAACAGCCTAGCCAAAAACATTCAGTACTTC CSALNSLAKNIQYF
TRBJ2-4 - TRBV3-1 - TGTGCCAGCAGCCAAGATCGGTGGGACATTCAGTACTTC CASSQDRWDIQYF
TRBJ1-1 - TRBV5-1 - TGCGCCAGCAGCTTGTTTGGGGCAAGCACTGAAGCTTTCTTT CASSLFGASTEAFF
TRBJ2-7 TRBD2 TRBV6-5 few TGTGCCAGCAGTCGACTAGCGGGAGCCAGCGAGCAGTACTTC CASSRLAGASEQYF
TRBJ1-5 TRBD1 TRBV7-9 few TGTGCCAGCAGCCGAGCAGGGGGCCAGCCCCAGCATTTT CASSRAGGQPQHF
TRBJ2-1 TRBD2 TRBV4-3 - TGCGCCAGCAGCCAAGTTGGGACTAGCGGGAGCACCTACAATGAGCAGTTCTTC CASSQVGTSGSTYNEQFF
TRBJ2-7 - TRBV7-2 - TGTGCCAGCAGCTCGCAGTACGAGCAGTACTTC CASSSQYEQYF
TRBJ1-1 TRBD1 TRBV12-3/TRBV12-4 few TGTGCCAGCACCATAGGACAGGGAGCTTTCTTT CASTIGQGAFF
TRBJ2-1 - TRBV5-1 few TGCGCCAGCAGCTTCGCTAATGAGCAGTTCTTC CASSFANEQFF
TRBJ1-2 - TRBV27 few TGTGCCAGCAGTCCGTTGGACAGACCTATGAGAGGCTACACCTTC CASSPLDRPMRGYTF
TRBJ2-1 - TRBV4-1 few TGCGCCAGCAGCCAAGAGGGCGGGGTTCTCTACAATGAGCAGTTCTTC CASSQEGGVLYNEQFF
TRBJ2-1 TRBD2 TRBV5-1 - TGCGCCAGCAGCTTGGATCCAGCGGGAATGAATGAGCAGTTCTTC CASSLDPAGMNEQFF
TRBJ2-5 TRBD1 TRBV24-1 few TGTGCCACCAGTGAGGCGGGACAGGGGATCCAAGAGACCCAGTACTTC CATSEAGQGIQETQYF
TRBJ2-3 - TRBV3-1 few TGTGCCAGCAGCCAAGATACCGGTACAGATACGCAGTATTTT CASSQDTGTDTQYF
TRBJ2-4 - TRBV28 few TGTGCCAGCAGTACCCCCAAAAACATTCAGTACTTC CASSTPKNIQYF
TRBJ2-5 - TRBV6-2/TRBV6-3 few TGTGCCAGAGTCGGGACTCTACAAGAGACCCAGTACTTC CARVGTLQETQYF
TRBJ2-2 TRBD2 TRBV3-1 many TGTGCCAGCAGCCTGACTAGCGGGACCGGGGAGCTGTTTTTT CASSLTSGTGELFF
TRBJ1-5 - TRBV11-3 - TGTGCCAGCAGCTTAGACCCCTCATACCCCCCATGGAGGGAATGGGGCAATCAGCCCCAGCATTTT CASSLDPSYPPWREWGNQPQHF
TRBJ2-1 TRBD2 TRBV7-2 - TGTGCCAGCAGCTTAGTCCCGGGACTAGCATCTCAGGACTACAATGAGCAGTTCTTC CASSLVPGLASQDYNEQFF
TRBJ1-2 TRBD1 TRBV6-1 - TGTGCCAGCAGTGAAAGCACAGGGGAAGCCTATGGCTACACCTTC CASSESTGEAYGYTF
TRBJ1-1 TRBD1 TRBV24-1 few TGTGCCACCTACAGGGGACTCATGAACACTGAAGCTTTCTTT CATYRGLMNTEAFF
TRBJ2-3 TRBD2 TRBV2 few TGTGCCAGCAGTGAATTGGGACTAGCGGGAGCAGATACGCAGTATTTT CASSELGLAGADTQYF
TRBJ2-2 - TRBV6-5 - TGTGCCAGCAGTCCACGAGGTAGCGGCAAGATGAACACCGGGGAGCTGTTTTTT CASSPRGSGKMNTGELFF